Each of the 26 T cell receptor beta chains below was sequenced from the same sample in a study of shared clonotypes between healthy human individuals. Only in-frame clones appear in the TCRdb table, and some are missing; sequencing was by immunoSEQ multiplex PCR. This sample has about 710,000 clones, with 73% found just once. The sample comprised memory CD4+ T cells sorted from blood. Subset here: CD45RA-negative fraction. The receptors were gathered from a woman under 40 in good health.

Of note for this clone: The same CDR3 also results from other DNA sequences found in this sample. Here the CDR3 reads CASSYSRGNTEAFF. The CDR3, as DNA: TGTGCCAGCAGTTACTCCAGAGGGAACACTGAAGCTTTCTTT. The V call is TRBV6-5, the J call TRBJ1-1; no clear D. The ends were cut back, 0 bases at V and 1 base at J, with 6 bases in the middle. The CDR3 has 14 amino acids. In germline, CDR1 is MNHEY, CDR2 SVGAGI.

The sample holds many counts of this clone. The V call is TRBV5-1, the J call TRBJ2-2; unclear D gene. V shed 3 bases and J shed 6 bases, with 6 bases lying between them. Germline lookup yields CDR1 SGHRS and CDR2 YFSETQ. The CDR3 consists of 12 residues. The CDR3 coding sequence is TGCGCCAGCAGCTCCCTGGCCGGGGAGCTGTTTTTT. Residues: CASSSLAGELFF.

The V and J genes are TRBV6-6 and TRBJ1-5; no clear D. Germline values: CDR1 MNHNY, CDR2 SVGAGI (reference sequence). V was cut by 8 bases and J by 2 bases, with 10 bases left in between. The length of the CDR3 is 13 residues. The DNA of the CDR3 is TGTGCCAGCTCAGACGGCGGCAATCAGCCCCAGCATTTT. Its translation is CASSDGGNQPQHF.

This clone was counted between two and nine times. The rearrangement uses TRBV19 and TRBJ1-4; possibly TRBD1 for D (6 bases). V shed 3 bases and J shed 5 bases, with 13 bases lying between them. CDR3 length: 15 residues. Germline assignment: CDR1 LNHDA and CDR2 SQIVND (reference sequence). CDR3 amino acids: CASSIRTAPNEKLFF. In DNA form, the CDR3 reads TGTGCCAGTAGTATTCGGACAGCTCCGAATGAAAAACTGTTTTTT.

V is TRBV7-2 and J is TRBJ1-5; TRBD1 is a possible D gene (6 bases). Trimming took off 1 base at V and 6 bases at J, with 13 bases between the two ends. CDR1 and CDR2 (germline): SGHTA, FQGNSA. The CDR3 loop spans 15 amino acids. The CDR3 region is CASSLGRGGSQPQHF. DNA for the CDR3: TGTGCCAGCAGCTTAGGCAGGGGCGGGAGTCAGCCCCAGCATTTT.

The CDR3, as DNA: TGTGCCTCCTCGTCCCACAGGGGGCTCAGGACTAGCGGGACCTACAATGAGCAGTTCTTC. Its protein is CASSSHRGLRTSGTYNEQFF. The rearrangement uses TRBV7-4 and TRBJ2-1; 12 bases map to TRBD2. The J segment lost 2 bases and the V segment lost 11 bases, leaving 22 bases of the junction unmatched. Germline values: CDR1 SGHVT, CDR2 SQSDAQ. The CDR3 totals 20 residues.

This clone was observed a handful of times. The chain carries TRBV27 and TRBJ2-2; no clear D gene. Per the germline V gene, CDR1 is MNHEY and CDR2 is SMNVEV (reference sequence). CDR3 length equals 14 residues. Trimming took off 6 bases at V and 1 base at J, with 9 bases between the two ends. CDR3: CASSPRLNTGELFF. The CDR3 DNA reads as TGTGCCAGCAGCCCGCGGCTGAACACCGGGGAGCTGTTTTTT.

The V gene is TRBV25-1, the J gene TRBJ1-4; D might be TRBD1 (5 bases). CDR3 length equals 16 residues. Germline CDR1 is MGHDK and CDR2 is SYGVNS. V lost 3 bases and J 0 bases, leaving 11 bases between the germline ends. CDR3 nucleotides: TGTGCCAGCAGTGACCATCGGACACCAACTAATGAAAAACTGTTTTTT. This codes for CASSDHRTPTNEKLFF.

This clone was seen a handful of times. The chain couples TRBV19 to TRBJ1-5; D ambiguous. The CDR3 has 15 amino acids. Trimming stripped 6 bases from V and 2 bases from J, with 14 bases between. The germline CDR1 and CDR2 sequences are LNHDA and SQIVND (reference sequence). The CDR3 here is CASRPQQRGNQPQHF. Written as DNA, the CDR3 is TGTGCCAGTAGACCACAGCAAAGAGGCAATCAGCCCCAGCATTTT.

The genes are TRBV7-9 and TRBJ2-3; the D call may be TRBD1 or TRBD2 (5 bases each). Germline values: CDR1 SEHNR, CDR2 FQNEAQ (reference sequence). Trimming pared 1 base from V and 4 bases from J, leaving 12 bases between. CDR3 size: 15 residues. The CDR3 DNA reads as TGTGCCAGCAGCTTAGGGCAGGGAGCCGCAGATACGCAGTATTTT. Translated, it gives CASSLGQGAADTQYF.

The genes are TRBV7-9 and TRBJ2-3; tentatively, D is TRBD1 (5 bases). The CDR3 has 16 residues. The germline CDR1 and CDR2 sequences are SEHNR and FQNEAQ (reference sequence). V was trimmed by 4 bases and J by 6 bases, leaving 20 bases between them. The CDR3 sequence is CASSSPPSQGRDTQYF. CDR3 coding DNA: TGTGCCAGCAGCTCGCCCCCCAGTCAGGGAAGGGATACGCAGTATTTT.

For this clone: Other DNA sequences within the sample encode an identical CDR3. DNA of the CDR3: TGTGCCAGCTCACCTGGACTAAAAGAGACCCAGTACTTC. It translates to CASSPGLKETQYF. The chain recombines TRBV18 with TRBJ2-5; TRBD2 is a possible D gene (6 bases). Germline V lookup: CDR1 KGHSH, CDR2 LQKENI. The V end lost 3 bases, the J end lost 3 bases, and 8 bases lay between the germline ends. The CDR3 contains 13 residues.

This clone was observed once. The V gene is TRBV11-3, the J gene TRBJ2-7; D not certain. The germline V and J ends were trimmed by 5 bases and 3 bases, with 14 bases remaining between them. From germline, CDR1 is SGHNT and CDR2 YENEEA. The CDR3 spans 14 residues. The CDR3 sequence is CASSRVGSGYEQYF. Written as DNA, the CDR3 is TGTGCCAGCAGCCGAGTTGGCAGTGGCTACGAGCAGTACTTC.

The chain links TRBV28 to TRBJ2-7; 7 positions agree with TRBD1. Germline V lookup: CDR1 MDHEN, CDR2 SYDVKM. The CDR3 runs to 14 residues. V shed 2 bases and J 9 bases; nucleotides not matched to a gene: 10. The CDR3 here is CASSLIEPPGGQYF. In nucleotides, the CDR3 is TGTGCCAGCAGTTTAATCGAGCCCCCAGGGGGGCAGTACTTC.

The chain employs TRBV10-2 and TRBJ1-3, with D hard to call. The CDR3 runs 15 residues. Trimming stripped 4 bases from V and 4 bases from J, with 14 bases between. Germline assignment: CDR1 WSHSY and CDR2 SAAADI. The chain's CDR3 is CASSGTDELGNTIYF. Here the CDR3 DNA reads TGCGCCAGCAGTGGGACGGACGAGTTGGGAAACACCATATATTTT.

This clone is medium-sized in the sample. The chain employs TRBV7-3 and TRBJ2-1, with 14 bases identical to TRBD2. Trimming took 1 base from V and 4 from J; bases not matched to a gene: 12. Per germline, CDR1 SGHTA and CDR2 FQGTGA. This CDR3 contains 20 residues. CDR3 DNA sequence: TGTGCCAGCAGCTTAAGGGCCACCCAAAGACTAGCGGGAGGGTACAATGAGCAGTTCTTC. This sequence encodes CASSLRATQRLAGGYNEQFF.

The rearrangement uses TRBV5-1 and TRBJ1-2, with TRBD1 matching 7 bases. The length of the CDR3 is 14 residues. Germline trimming cut 4 bases from V and 0 bases from J; bases unmatched to any gene: 3. CDR1 and CDR2 (germline): SGHRS, YFSETQ. DNA of the CDR3: TGCGCCAGCAGCCCCGGGACAGCTAACTATGGCTACACCTTC. Translation: CASSPGTANYGYTF.

This chain links TRBV21-1 with TRBJ1-5. TRBV21-1 constitutes a pseudogene. The CDR3 runs 14 residues. CDR3 amino acids: CASSKRNSNQPQHF. CDR3 nucleotide sequence: TGTGCCAGCAGCAAGAGAAATAGCAATCAGCCCCAGCATTTT.

The rearrangement links TRBV25-1 to TRBJ2-1, with D unresolved. The CDR3 extends over 11 amino acids. V lost 4 bases, J lost 6 bases, and 4 bases lay in between. Germline assignment: CDR1 MGHDK and CDR2 SYGVNS. The CDR3 sequence: CASSASNEQFF. The CDR3 DNA reads TGTGCCAGCAGTGCGAGCAATGAGCAGTTCTTC. The whole variable domain, filled in from reference TRBV25-1 and TRBJ2-1, reads EADIYQTPRYLVIGTGKKITLECSQTMGHDKMYWYQQDPGMELHLIHYSYGVNSTEKGDLSSESTVSRIRTEHFPLTLESARPSHTSQYLCASSASNEQFFGPGTRLTVL.

The DNA for the CDR3 is TGTGCCAGCAGTTACTCCCGGACAGGGGGTACTGAAGCTTTCTTT. Protein sequence: CASSYSRTGGTEAFF. This rearrangement joins TRBV6-6 to TRBJ1-1, with 10 bases identical to TRBD1. The germline V gene has CDR1 MNHNY and CDR2 SVGAGI (reference sequence). The CDR3 runs 15 residues. V dropped 0 bases and J dropped 5; count of bases not matched to a gene: 3.

The chain couples TRBV11-1 to TRBJ2-4; possibly TRBD1 for D (6 bases). Germline V gene sequence: CDR1 SGHAT, CDR2 FQDESV (reference sequence). V lost 5 bases and J lost 1, with 9 bases in between. This CDR3 has 14 amino acids. The CDR3 DNA follows: TGTGCCAGCAGCCTAACAGGGGCCAAAAACATTCAGTACTTC. Translation gives CASSLTGAKNIQYF.

The chain uses TRBV5-4 and TRBJ1-1; possible D gene TRBD1, 6 bases. Trimming stripped 3 bases from V and 3 bases from J, with 15 bases between. This CDR3 comprises 15 residues. Germline V gives CDR1 SGHNT, CDR2 YYREEE (reference sequence). Here the CDR3 DNA reads TGTGCCAGCAGCTCGACGACAGGCTCGCACACTGAAGCTTTCTTT. Residues: CASSSTTGSHTEAFF. The full variable domain, with the rest looked up from reference TRBV5-4 and TRBJ1-1, is ETGVTQSPTHLIKTRGQQVTLRCSSQSGHNTVSWYQQALGQGPQFIFQYYREEENGRGNFPPRFSGLQFPNYSSELNVNALELDDSALYLCASSSTTGSHTEAFFGQGTRLTVV.

The chain uses TRBV19 and TRBJ1-1; D gene uncertain. Germline-derived CDR1 and CDR2 are LNHDA and SQIVND (reference sequence). The CDR3 is 17 residues long. V lost 5 bases, J lost 5 bases, and 24 bases lay in between. In DNA, the CDR3 is TGTGCCAGTAGTCCCCTCGGCCCACCGGGGTTAGGTACTGAAGCTTTCTTT. Translated: CASSPLGPPGLGTEAFF.

A word on this clone: The junction departs from germline at one end; a sequencing error may be responsible. The chain has TRBV6-5 and TRBJ1-5, with D unclear. Germline values: CDR1 MNHEY, CDR2 SVGAGI. The CDR3 sequence is 15 residues long. The DNA of the CDR3 is TGTGCCACCAGTCGGAAGGGATCCCTCAATCAGCCCCAGCATTTT. It specifies CATSRKGSLNQPQHF.

The genes are TRBV6-5 and TRBJ2-3; D is undetermined. This CDR3 has 14 residues. V was cut by 0 bases and J by 4 bases, with 8 bases left in between. Germline values: CDR1 MNHEY, CDR2 SVGAGI. This CDR3 is CASSYSVFADTQYF. The CDR3, as DNA: TGTGCCAGCAGTTACTCGGTGTTTGCAGATACGCAGTATTTT.

This clone was recorded only once. The V gene is TRBV11-2, the J gene TRBJ1-6; a weak D match, TRBD1 (6 bases). The CDR3 totals 12 residues. V lost 5 bases to trimming and J lost 11 bases, with 10 bases between them. The germline V gene encodes CDR1 SGHAT and CDR2 FQNNGV. The CDR3 is CASSQGRAPLHF. The CDR3 bases are TGTGCCAGCAGCCAGGGGAGGGCACCCCTCCACTTT.